Presented here are 10 T cell receptor beta chains from one specimen sequenced in a study of regulatory T cells in long-lasting Graves disease. To make TCR beta libraries, researchers used iRepertoire HTBI primers and Arm-PCR of CDR3 regions. In TCRdb, the multiplex PCR reads were re-called with MiXCR into one record per CDR3 protein. The sample shows roughly 400,000 distinct CDR3 sequences, about a sixth of them seen only once. The time point was: newly diagnosed GD, antithyroid drugs for less than 3 months. RNA isolated from PBMCs was used to make the TCR library. These data were likewise used in another study, on T cells in Graves' hyperthyroidism and ophthalmopathy.

Here the sequenced sample was peripheral blood mononuclear cells (PBMCs), taken at new diagnosis, from a patient treated with antithyroid drugs. The source is a woman between 18 and 29 years old with Graves disease.

The chain recombines TRBV7-9 with TRBJ2-1; 14 nucleotides agree with TRBD2. This CDR3 has 15 amino acids. The V and J ends lost 5 bases and 8 bases, in that order; junction bases with no gene match: 5. The V gene's germline CDR1 is SEHNR and CDR2 FQNEAQ (reference sequence). The CDR3 nucleotides read TGTGCCAGCAGCGTGACTAGCGGGAGGGCCCATGAGCAGTTCTTC. Translating it yields CASSVTSGRAHEQFF. Full variable domain (outside the CDR3, taken from reference TRBV7-9 and TRBJ2-1): DTGVSQNPRHKITKRGQNVTFRCDPISEHNRLYWYRQTLGQGPEFLTYFQNEAQLEKSRLLSDRFSAERPKGSFSTLEIQRTEQGDSAMYLCASSVTSGRAHEQFFGPGTRLTVL.

This clonotype was picked up many times. The chain links TRBV12-5 to TRBJ2-7; D gene ambiguous. CDR1 and CDR2 from the germline V gene are LGHNT and FRNRAP. The ends were cut back, 5 bases at V and 3 bases at J, with 23 bases in the middle. CDR3 length: 17 amino acids. CDR3 sequence: CASGRGASRFVLYEQYF. CDR3 DNA sequence: TGTGCTAGTGGTCGAGGTGCTAGTCGTTTTGTCCTCTACGAGCAGTACTTC. Full variable domain (rest looked up from reference TRBV12-5 and TRBJ2-7): DARVTQTPRHKVTEMGQEVTMRCQPILGHNTVFWYRQTMMQGLELLAYFRNRAPLDDSGMPKDRFSAEMPDATLATLKIQPSEPRDSAVYFCASGRGASRFVLYEQYFGPGTRLTVT.

Details on this clonotype: This may stem from a read error, because a much larger clone lies one nucleotide away. This chain uses TRBV20-1 with TRBJ2-1, with 9 bases identical to TRBD2. This CDR3 spans 14 amino acids. Trimming took 5 bases from V and 8 from J; bases not matched to a gene: 10. Germline assignment: CDR1 DFQATT and CDR2 SNEGSKA (reference sequence). The CDR3 region is CSAGRLAVYDEQFF. CDR3 sequence (DNA): TGCAGTGCTGGAAGACTAGCGGTGTACGATGAGCAGTTCTTC.

This clonotype was recorded many times. The chain uses TRBV11-2 and TRBJ2-1, with a weak D call TRBD1 (6 bases). Trimming stripped 4 bases from V and 4 bases from J, with 11 bases between. The CDR3 spans 14 residues. Germline V gives CDR1 SGHAT, CDR2 FQNNGV. In DNA form, the CDR3 reads TGTGCCAGCAGCTATACAACAGGGTACAATGAGCAGTTCTTC. This gives the protein CASSYTTGYNEQFF. The variable domain in full, with the rest retrieved from reference TRBV11-2 and TRBJ2-1, is EAGVAQSPRYKIIEKRQSVAFWCNPISGHATLYWYQQILGQGPKLLIQFQNNGVVDDSQLPKDRFSAERLKGVDSTLKIQPAKLEDSAVYLCASSYTTGYNEQFFGPGTRLTVL.

This clonotype was seen repeatedly, ten times or more. V and J are TRBV28 and TRBJ2-1, with 10 bases matching TRBD2. CDR3 length: 18 residues. V trimming: 1 base; J trimming: 7 bases; junction bases outside the gene matches: 13. Per the germline V gene, CDR1 is MDHEN and CDR2 is SYDVKM. CDR3 DNA: TGTGCCAGCAGTTTATCGGCAGCGGGAGGGCCGCGGGGGAATGAGCAGTTCTTC. Translation: CASSLSAAGGPRGNEQFF.

The chain couples TRBV28 to TRBJ1-3; no clear D gene. The V and J ends lost 6 bases and 1 base respectively, with 13 bases between them. In germline, CDR1 is MDHEN, CDR2 SYDVKM. The CDR3 extends over 15 amino acids. CDR3 residues: CASSLIPESGNTIYF. The CDR3 nucleotides are TGTGCCAGCAGCCTCATCCCGGAATCTGGAAACACCATATATTTT. Based on the CDR3 plus reference TRBV28 and TRBJ1-3, the full variable domain is DVKVTQSSRYLVKRTGEKVFLECVQDMDHENMFWYRQDPGLGLRLIYFSYDVKMKEKGDIPEGYSVSREKKERFSLILESASTNQTSMYLCASSLIPESGNTIYFGEGSWLTVV.

The chain is built from TRBV20-1 and TRBJ1-5; D is unclear. CDR1 and CDR2 (germline): DFQATT, SNEGSKA (reference sequence). The CDR3 consists of 15 residues. Trimming took 6 bases from V and 0 from J, leaving 15 bases between them. The chain's CDR3 is CSAKRTVNSNQPQHF. CDR3 coding DNA: TGCAGTGCCAAAAGGACGGTCAATAGCAATCAGCCCCAGCATTTT.

A few counts support this clonotype. One junction end does not reproduce the germline sequence, and a read error may be involved. The V and J genes are TRBV28 and TRBJ2-1, with D perhaps TRBD2 (5 bases). Per germline, CDR1 MDHEN and CDR2 SYDVKM. The length of the CDR3 is 16 residues. The chain's CDR3 is CASSSSAPISYSEQFF. The CDR3 coding sequence is TGTGCCAGCAGTAGTAGCGCGCCGATCTCCTACAGTGAGCAGTTCTTC.

This clonotype was detected ten times or more. This rearrangement joins TRBV29-1 to TRBJ2-7; 12 positions agree with TRBD2. The CDR3 totals 12 residues. J lost 6 bases, V lost 4 bases, and 1 base had no gene match. The germline CDR1 and CDR2 sequences are SQVTM and ANQGSEA. The CDR3 region has the DNA TGCAGCGTTGGACTAGCGGGGGTCGAGCAGTACTTC. This gives the protein CSVGLAGVEQYF.

This clonotype showed up many times. J is TRBJ2-1 and V is TRBV20-1; tentative D call: TRBD2 (6 bases). The V gene lost 3 bases and the J gene lost 4 bases, with 7 bases spanning the gap. The CDR3 is 12 residues long. Germline lookup yields CDR1 DFQATT and CDR2 SNEGSKA (reference sequence). CDR3 DNA: TGCAGTGCTAGTGCGGGGTACAATGAGCAGTTCTTC. This gives the protein CSASAGYNEQFF.